Shown below are 20 T cell receptor beta chains from a single sample sequenced in a study of a mutant IDH1 vaccine in newly diagnosed glioma. Indicated time point: baseline, week 1 (first vaccination visit). Treatment indicated: pre-vaccination baseline after standard-of-care therapy. Assay: immunoSEQ multiplex PCR; the TCRdb copy retains only in-frame clones and omits some. The sample carries around 37,000 clones, around 82% recorded once. The source material was PBMCs, sampled from a glioma patient treated with radiotherapy, temozolomide or both. Every receptor here comes from a man aged 35 to 55 with glioma. Some clones in this sample may be carry-over from other donors' samples.

This clone was counted a few times. DNA for the CDR3: TGTGCCAGCCTCCGTTCGGGCGGGAGATCCTACAATGAGCAGTTCTTC. Translated, it gives CASLRSGGRSYNEQFF. The J gene is TRBJ2-1, the V gene TRBV19; 7 nucleotides match TRBD2. After removal of 9 bases from V and 1 base from J, the junction contained 12 bases not matched to a gene. The CDR3 loop spans 16 amino acids. Germline V gene data show CDR1 as LNHDA and CDR2 as SQIVND (reference sequence).

The chain carries TRBV10-3 and TRBJ1-3; possibly TRBD1 for D (6 bases). Germline CDR1 reads ENHRY; CDR2 reads SYGVKD. The CDR3 has 16 residues. V shed 0 bases and J shed 4 bases, with 13 bases lying between them. Written as DNA, the CDR3 is TGTGCCATCAGTGAGTCGACTCAGGGGTCGGGAAACACCATATATTTT. Its protein is CAISESTQGSGNTIYF.

J is TRBJ2-5 and V is TRBV4-1, with 15 positions matching TRBD2. The CDR3 is 17 amino acids. CDR1 is MGHRA, CDR2 YSYEKL, per germline. After removal of 3 bases from V and 3 bases from J, the junction contained 5 bases not matched to a gene. CDR3 bases: TGCGCCAGCAGCCACCCCAGGACTAGCGGGGGGGAAGAGACCCAGTACTTC. Translation: CASSHPRTSGGEETQYF.

The chain carries TRBV14 and TRBJ1-6; D is ambiguous. V was shortened by 3 bases and J by 7 bases, with 16 bases between the two germline ends. The CDR3 is 16 amino acids. Germline CDR1 is SGHDN and CDR2 is FVKESK. The CDR3, as DNA: TGTGCCAGCAGCCACTATACGACCTGGAGGAATTCACCCCTCCACTTT. Encoded protein: CASSHYTTWRNSPLHF. The full variable domain, rest sourced from reference TRBV14 and TRBJ1-6, is EAGVTQFPSHSVIEKGQTVTLRCDPISGHDNLYWYRRVMGKEIKFLLHFVKESKQDESGMPNNRFLAERTGGTYSTLKVQPAELEDSGVYFCASSHYTTWRNSPLHFGNGTRLTVT.

The chain employs TRBV5-1 and TRBJ2-3; 8 nucleotides align to TRBD2. Germline CDR1 is SGHRS and CDR2 is YFSETQ. The V gene end was trimmed by 3 bases and the J gene end by 6 bases; junction bases not matched to a gene: 6. The CDR3 spans 14 residues. CDR3 in amino acids: CASSSGLGGDTQYF. The CDR3 coding sequence is TGCGCCAGCAGCTCGGGACTAGGTGGGGATACGCAGTATTTT.

The chain links TRBV5-1 to TRBJ1-6; D remains unclear. Trimming shortened V by 0 bases and J by 6 bases, and 10 bases separated the two germline ends. The CDR3 spans 15 residues. CDR1 SGHRS and CDR2 YFSETQ come from the germline V gene. The CDR3 loop reads CASSLALTSNSPLHF. The DNA of the CDR3 is TGCGCCAGCAGCTTGGCTCTAACCTCTAATTCACCCCTCCACTTT.

A remark on this clone: The same CDR3 is also encoded by other DNA sequences in this sample. V and J are TRBV5-1 and TRBJ2-3; D gene unclear. The germline V gene has CDR1 SGHRS and CDR2 YFSETQ. The V gene lost 4 bases and the J gene lost 0 bases, with 3 bases spanning the gap. This CDR3 is 12 amino acids long. CDR3 protein: CASSVSTDTQYF. The CDR3, as DNA: TGCGCCAGCAGCGTTAGCACAGATACGCAGTATTTT.

This clone was observed once. The chain carries TRBV4-1 and TRBJ1-4; TRBD1 matches at 8 bases. Unmatched junction bases numbered 17, after V lost 8 bases and J lost 6 bases. The CDR3 totals 17 residues. From germline, CDR1 is MGHRA and CDR2 YSYEKL. The CDR3 DNA is TGCGCCAGCTCAAGGGGCTTAGGACAGGGAGAATATGAAAAACTGTTTTTT. It specifies CASSRGLGQGEYEKLFF.

This clone occurred a few times. V is TRBV20-1 and J is TRBJ1-2, with D perhaps matching TRBD1 (6 bases). Germline V gene lookup returns CDR1 DFQATT and CDR2 SNEGSKA (reference sequence). Trimming cost V 7 bases and J 4 bases, with 10 bases left between them. The CDR3 length is 11 residues. The CDR3 DNA follows: TGCAGTGTACAGGGACTCTATGGCTACACCTTC. This gives the protein CSVQGLYGYTF.

The chain has TRBV9 and TRBJ1-5; TRBD1 might be the D (6 bases). Trimming removed 3 bases at V and 3 bases at J, with 13 bases between. Germline V gives CDR1 SGDLS, CDR2 YYNGEE. This CDR3 is built from 15 residues. The CDR3 bases are TGTGCCAGCAGCGCCGACAGGATGGACAATCAGCCCCAGCATTTT. Amino acids: CASSADRMDNQPQHF.

The chain couples TRBV5-1 to TRBJ1-2; D perhaps matches TRBD1 (6 bases). This CDR3 is built from 14 residues. Germline CDR1 reads SGHRS; CDR2 reads YFSETQ. V was pared by 1 base and J by 6 bases, with 13 bases between. CDR3 residues: CASSLQQGIDGYTF. Here the CDR3 DNA reads TGCGCCAGCAGCTTGCAACAGGGAATCGATGGCTACACCTTC.

This chain links TRBV5-5 with TRBJ2-7; TRBD1 matches 9 bases. V dropped 4 bases and J dropped 7; count of bases not matched to a gene: 9. Germline-derived CDR1 and CDR2 are SGHKS and YYEKEE (reference sequence). This CDR3 region has 14 residues. CDR3 region: CASSPMGQGEEQYF. CDR3 coding DNA: TGTGCCAGCAGCCCCATGGGACAGGGTGAAGAGCAGTACTTC.

CDR3 region: CASSGRQMVISNYGYTF. The CDR3 nucleotides are TGTGCCAGCAGCGGGCGACAGATGGTAATCTCTAACTATGGCTACACCTTC. The chain is built from TRBV7-9 and TRBJ1-2; D possibly corresponds to TRBD1 (5 bases). The CDR3 is 17 amino acids. Per germline, CDR1 SEHNR and CDR2 FQNEAQ (reference sequence). Trimming took off 5 bases at V and 0 bases at J, with 19 bases between the two ends.

This clone was observed a few times. The V call is TRBV29-1, the J call TRBJ1-1; possible D gene TRBD1, 5 bases. V was trimmed by 7 bases and J by 6 bases, leaving 15 bases between them. Germline V gene lookup returns CDR1 SQVTM and CDR2 ANQGSEA. The CDR3 runs 12 residues. Here the CDR3 reads CSAKGESAEAFF. In DNA form, the CDR3 reads TGCAGCGCCAAAGGGGAAAGTGCTGAAGCTTTCTTT.

V gene TRBV7-9 combines with J gene TRBJ1-6; 8 bases fit TRBD1. There are 17 residues in the CDR3. Germline V CDR1 and CDR2: SEHNR, FQNEAQ (reference sequence). J lost 8 bases, V lost 2 bases, and 11 bases had no gene match. CDR3 sequence: CASSLSLPPRGHSPLHF. The DNA of the CDR3 is TGTGCCAGCAGCTTATCGCTCCCGCCCAGGGGGCATTCACCCCTCCACTTT.

This chain links TRBV7-9 with TRBJ1-1; D unresolved. The CDR3 contains 14 residues. V dropped 4 bases and J dropped 0 bases, with 9 bases sitting between them. Germline CDR1 SEHNR, CDR2 FQNEAQ (reference sequence). The CDR3 region is CASSYEGLNTEAFF. CDR3 in DNA: TGTGCCAGCAGCTACGAGGGCCTGAACACTGAAGCTTTCTTT.

This clone was recorded a few times. The chain uses TRBV6-5 and TRBJ1-2; D not resolved. V shed 2 bases and J shed 4 bases, with 11 bases lying between them. The CDR3 has 14 residues. Germline V CDR1 and CDR2: MNHEY, SVGAGI. CDR3 loop: CASSYVARAYGYTF. CDR3 sequence (DNA): TGTGCCAGCAGTTACGTTGCCCGGGCCTATGGCTACACCTTC.

The chain uses TRBV4-1 and TRBJ1-4; D gene uncertain. Trimming removed 1 base from V and 3 bases from J, with 9 bases in between. Germline-derived CDR1 and CDR2 are MGHRA and YSYEKL. This CDR3 is built from 15 residues. The DNA for the CDR3 is TGCGCCAGCAGCCAAGGCCCGGATTCTAATGAAAAACTGTTTTTT. Its translation is CASSQGPDSNEKLFF.

The chain couples TRBV2 to TRBJ2-7, with D possibly TRBD1 on 6 matching bases. CDR1 is SNHLY, CDR2 FYNNEI, per germline. Trimming removed 1 base at V and 3 bases at J, with 10 bases between. There are 14 residues in the CDR3. The CDR3 coding sequence is TGTGCCAGCAGTGAAGGGACAGAATTCTACGAGCAGTACTTC. The encoded protein is CASSEGTEFYEQYF.

J is TRBJ1-2 and V is TRBV19; 7 positions match TRBD1. From germline, CDR1 is LNHDA and CDR2 SQIVND (reference sequence). Unmatched junction bases numbered 7, after V lost 5 bases and J lost 7 bases. This CDR3 comprises 13 residues. The CDR3 is CASSPRSGGGYTF. The CDR3 DNA is TGTGCCAGTAGTCCTCGATCAGGGGGTGGCTACACCTTC. Filled out from reference TRBV19 and TRBJ1-2, the complete variable domain reads DGGITQSPKYLFRKEGQNVTLSCEQNLNHDAMYWYRQDPGQGLRLIYYSQIVNDFQKGDIAEGYSVSREKKESFPLTVTSAQKNPTAFYLCASSPRSGGGYTFGSGTRLTVV.